The entry below gives a single T cell receptor (beta chain) sequence along with its context. Its target is not known. The data are from a study of multiple sclerosis patients with progressive multifocal leukoencephalopathy. Study-wide results and limits: No common TRBV or TRBJ usage or pairing appeared at PML.

Time point here: before natalizumab initiation. T0 blood was collected before the first natalizumab infusion. The assay was run at survey level. Clones were sequenced by immunoSEQ multiplex PCR, and TCRdb holds only the in-frame ones, with some missing. The sample shows more than 30,000 clones, about nine tenths of them seen only once. CDR1 is MNHNS, CDR2 SASEGT, per germline. Trimming removed 7 bases from V and 3 bases from J, with 13 bases in between. This CDR3 region has 13 residues. The chain carries TRBV6-1 and TRBJ2-7; tentatively, D is TRBD2 (5 bases). What was sequenced was PBMCs. This sequence originates from a human donor with multiple sclerosis. The CDR3 reads CASIGPRVYEQYF. The CDR3 DNA sequence: TGTGCCAGCATAGGGCCGAGGGTCTACGAGCAGTACTTC.